Following are 4 T cell receptor beta chains from one sample sequenced in a study of neoadjuvant nivolumab and ipilimumab in lung cancer. Produced via immunoSEQ multiplex PCR; TCRdb's table is partial and in-frame only. This table holds 8,500 to 10,000 clones, 60% to 80% found once. Sequenced here: tumor tissue, sampled after neoadjuvant nivolumab, alone or with ipilimumab, at or shortly before surgery. The receptor set was obtained from an adult with non-small cell lung cancer. Some clones in this sample may be carry-over from other donors' samples.

The rearrangement uses TRBV5-6 and TRBJ2-2; D possibly corresponds to TRBD1 (6 bases). In germline, CDR1 is SGHDT, CDR2 YYEEEE. V lost 4 bases and J 6 bases, leaving 7 bases between the germline ends. The CDR3 consists of 12 residues. The CDR3 coding sequence is TGTGCCAGCAGCGAGGGGGCCGGGGAGCTGTTTTTT. It encodes CASSEGAGELFF.

The chain carries TRBV7-8 and TRBJ2-7; 8 bases line up with TRBD2. This CDR3 is 15 amino acids long. The germline V gene encodes CDR1 SGHVS and CDR2 FQNEAQ. Losses at the gene ends were 5 bases for V and 4 bases for J; bases not matched to a gene: 10. The CDR3 sequence is CASSPPGRGTYEQYF. DNA for the CDR3: TGTGCCAGCAGCCCACCCGGGAGGGGGACGTACGAGCAGTACTTC.

The rearrangement joins TRBV6-6 to TRBJ1-4, with 7 bases fitting TRBD1. V was clipped by 6 bases and J by 3 bases; unmatched bases: 1. Germline V gives CDR1 MNHNY, CDR2 SVGAGI (reference sequence). The CDR3 consists of 13 residues. DNA for the CDR3: TGTGCCAGCAGAGGACAGGCTAATGAAAAACTGTTTTTT. It codes for CASRGQANEKLFF.

The chain uses TRBV18 and TRBJ2-7, with D unresolved. CDR3 length: 13 residues. The germline CDR1 and CDR2 sequences are KGHSH and LQKENI. Between the trimmed V and J ends, which lost 0 bases and 4 bases, there was a span of 7 bases. The DNA of the CDR3 is TGTGCCAGCTCACCACCTTTTGGTTACGAGCAGTACTTC. Translating gives CASSPPFGYEQYF.